One and the same sample provided the 7 T cell receptor beta chains below, sequenced in a study of tissue T cells after allogeneic stem cell transplantation. Time point noted: mouse harvest day 7 after allogeneic transplant. Each mouse received 10^7 T-cell-depleted marrow cells plus 10^6 splenic CD5+ T cells by tail vein. Measured with immunoSEQ multiplex PCR; TCRdb has only the in-frame clones, and not every one. The sample lists 6,500 to 10,000 clones; 40% to 60% were seen once. Sequenced material: gut tissue. Receptors were obtained from a female BALB/c mouse given C57BL/6 T cells with graft-versus-host disease after an allogeneic hematopoietic cell transplant.

Concerning this clone itself: Gene names denote mouse genes. The read halts 1 residue ahead of the CDR3 end, with the missing end drawn from the germline J gene. J is TRBJ2-5 and V is TRBV13-2; 11 nucleotides line up with TRBD2. The CDR3 is made up of 15 amino acids. Germline CDR1 and CDR2: NNHNN and SYGAGS (reference sequence). Unmatched junction bases numbered 1, after V lost 1 base and J lost 3 bases. The sequenced CDR3 bases are TGTGCCAGCGGTGATCGACTGGGGGGGCAAGACACCCAGTAC. This sequence encodes CASGDRLGGQDTQY. The CDR3 reads in full as CASGDRLGGQDTQYF.

Concerning this clone: Gene and germline names: mouse. The read stops 1 residue short of the end of the CDR3; the missing end is completed from the germline J gene. The chain uses TRBV13-1 and TRBJ1-3; TRBD1 matches at 9 bases. The V gene end was trimmed by 4 bases and the J gene end by 0 bases; junction bases not matched to a gene: 2. The CDR3 consists of 15 residues. Germline lookup yields CDR1 NSHNY and CDR2 SYGAGN. The CDR3 DNA, read in part, is TGTGCCAGCAGTCCGGACAGGGGTTCTGGAAATACGCTCTAT. Translating gives CASSPDRGSGNTLY. The full CDR3 protein is CASSPDRGSGNTLYF.

This clone has only a few counts. Germline and genes: mouse. Read coverage stops 1 residue before the CDR3 terminus; the germline J gene supplies the remainder. The same CDR3 can be traced to other DNA sequences in this sample. The rearrangement joins TRBV3 to TRBJ1-4, with 9 nucleotides matching TRBD1. Trimming took 4 bases from V and 5 from J; bases not matched to a gene: 2. Germline V gives CDR1 SNHLY, CDR2 FYNGKV (reference sequence). The CDR3 spans 14 residues. The sequenced CDR3 bases are TGTGCCAGCAGCTCTGGGACAGGGAACGAAAGATTATTT. It codes for CASSSGTGNERLF. The full CDR3 protein reads CASSSGTGNERLFF.

On this clone itself: Mouse germline and gene names are used. The read gets to within 1 residue of the CDR3 end, and the germline J gene fills in the rest. The rearrangement links TRBV26 to TRBJ1-6, with D uncertain. TRBJ1-6 is treated as an ORF (open reading frame) with a function not yet certain. Between the trimmed V and J ends, which lost 3 bases and 7 bases, there was a span of 4 bases. Germline loops: CDR1 KGHPV, CDR2 FQNQEV (reference sequence). The CDR3 length is 12 residues. The CDR3 reads CASSLGNSPLYF. The sequenced part of the CDR3 DNA is TGTGCCAGCAGTCTTGGGAATTCGCCCCTCTAC.

A word on this clone: The genes and germline here are from mouse. The read halts 1 residue ahead of the CDR3 end, with the missing end drawn from the germline J gene. The chain carries TRBV13-1 and TRBJ1-1, with D uncertain. The CDR3 runs 12 residues. Per germline, CDR1 NSHNY and CDR2 SYGAGN. V was trimmed by 2 bases and J by 4 bases, leaving 6 bases between them. The covered CDR3 bases are TGTGCCAGCAGTGAAGACCCCACAGAAGTCTTC. Its translation is CASSEDPTEVF. The CDR3 reads in full as CASSEDPTEVFF.

Comments on this clone: Gene names refer to mouse genes. From the germline J gene comes the end of the CDR3, since the read stops 1 residue before it. The gene calls are TRBV5 and TRBJ2-5; 8 bases match TRBD2. Trimming cost V 2 bases and J 0 bases; bases outside gene matches: 4. Germline CDR1 reads LGHNA; CDR2 reads YNLKQL (reference sequence). The CDR3 has 16 amino acids. The CDR3 here is CASSQRWGANQDTQYF. The covered CDR3 bases are TGTGCCAGCAGCCAACGCTGGGGGGCCAACCAAGACACCCAGTAC.

This clone ranks as medium-sized (0.01 to 0.1%). Mouse gene names and germline throughout. Sequencing ends 1 residue short of the CDR3 end; the germline J gene provides the rest. The genes are TRBV29 and TRBJ1-1; the D gene is possibly TRBD1 (5 bases). The CDR3 extends over 13 amino acids. Germline V gene sequence: CDR1 MSHET, CDR2 SYDVDS. With 2 bases removed from V and 1 base from J, the gap between germline ends came to 5 bases. The DNA read from the CDR3 is TGTGCTAGCAGTTTAAGGGGGAACACAGAAGTCTTC. Translating it yields CASSLRGNTEVF. The whole CDR3 sequence reads CASSLRGNTEVFF.